Listed below are T cell receptor beta chains from one sample, sequenced in a study of T-cell reconstitution after alpha-beta-depleted transplantation in children. A single record per CDR3 protein comes from TCRdb applying MiXCR to the PCR reads. Found here are roughly 610,000 distinct CDR3 sequences, over 9.5% of them singletons; the top ten hold 4%. The sample was PBMCs from the stem cell graft donor, taken from the stem cell graft. The receptors stem from a human donor who donated a stem cell graft to a child with acute myeloid leukemia. The CDR3 runs from the conserved cysteine through the conserved F or W. The order of the fields is J gene, V gene, clone size, D gene, CDR3 protein, CDR3 DNA. A D gene is named only where the DNA matches it firmly. Clone size is shown for a subset of rows, as once, few, many or a class of expanded clone.

J gene: TRBJ2-1
V gene: TRBV4-3
clone size: many
D gene: TRBD2
CDR3 protein: CASSQARSGSLSEQFF
CDR3 DNA: TGCGCCAGCAGCCAAGCCCGAAGCGGGAGTTTAAGTGAGCAGTTCTTC

J gene: TRBJ2-1
V gene: TRBV12-3/TRBV12-4
clone size: many
D gene: -
CDR3 protein: CASSSFGTNPFF
CDR3 DNA: TGTGCCAGCAGTTCCTTTGGGACCAACCCGTTCTTC

J gene: TRBJ2-1
V gene: TRBV19
clone size: many
D gene: TRBD2
CDR3 protein: CASRSGRAFNEQFF
CDR3 DNA: TGTGCCAGTAGGAGCGGGAGGGCCTTCAATGAGCAGTTCTTC

J gene: TRBJ2-2
V gene: TRBV29-1
clone size: -
D gene: -
CDR3 protein: CSGYKFGELFF
CDR3 DNA: TGCAGCGGATATAAGTTCGGGGAGCTGTTTTTT

J gene: TRBJ2-5
V gene: TRBV9
clone size: few
D gene: TRBD2
CDR3 protein: CASSGPTGLAGNRETQYF
CDR3 DNA: TGTGCCAGCAGCGGCCCCACTGGCCTAGCGGGTAATAGAGAGACCCAGTACTTC

J gene: TRBJ2-1
V gene: TRBV10-3
clone size: few
D gene: TRBD2
CDR3 protein: CAISDNSGRKGEQFF
CDR3 DNA: TGTGCCATCAGTGATAATAGCGGGAGAAAGGGTGAGCAGTTCTTC

J gene: TRBJ2-1
V gene: TRBV3-1
clone size: once
D gene: -
CDR3 protein: CASSQVPGLVGEQFF
CDR3 DNA: TGTGCCAGCAGCCAAGTGCCAGGATTGGTTGGGGAGCAGTTCTTC

J gene: TRBJ2-7
V gene: TRBV5-1
clone size: few
D gene: TRBD1
CDR3 protein: CASSWGTGGYEQYF
CDR3 DNA: TGCGCCAGCAGCTGGGGGACAGGGGGCTACGAGCAGTACTTC

J gene: TRBJ2-7
V gene: TRBV20-1
clone size: -
D gene: -
CDR3 protein: CSARSTELATYEQYF
CDR3 DNA: TGCAGTGCTAGGTCGACAGAACTAGCCACCTACGAGCAGTACTTC

J gene: TRBJ2-2
V gene: TRBV18
clone size: -
D gene: -
CDR3 protein: CASSPLPPGDTGELFF
CDR3 DNA: TGTGCCAGCTCACCACTCCCCCCGGGGGACACCGGGGAGCTGTTTTTT

J gene: TRBJ2-2
V gene: TRBV5-1
clone size: -
D gene: -
CDR3 protein: CASSGGTNTGELFF
CDR3 DNA: TGCGCCAGCAGTGGGGGCACCAACACCGGGGAGCTGTTTTTT

J gene: TRBJ2-7
V gene: TRBV7-8
clone size: -
D gene: TRBD2
CDR3 protein: CASSLGASGHYEQYF
CDR3 DNA: TGTGCCAGCAGCTTAGGGGCTAGCGGGCACTACGAGCAGTACTTC

J gene: TRBJ2-3
V gene: TRBV5-1
clone size: few
D gene: TRBD2
CDR3 protein: CASSLETSGSTDTQYF
CDR3 DNA: TGCGCCAGCAGCTTGGAGACTAGCGGGAGTACAGATACGCAGTATTTT

J gene: TRBJ2-3
V gene: TRBV28
clone size: many
D gene: -
CDR3 protein: CASRGSTDTQYF
CDR3 DNA: TGCGCCAGCAGGGGTAGCACAGATACGCAGTATTTT

J gene: TRBJ2-7
V gene: TRBV3-1
clone size: few
D gene: -
CDR3 protein: CASSPYASYDYEQYF
CDR3 DNA: TGTGCCAGCAGCCCCTACGCTAGCTACGATTACGAGCAGTACTTC

J gene: TRBJ1-1
V gene: TRBV7-2
clone size: few
D gene: TRBD1
CDR3 protein: CASGRQGAIGNTEAFF
CDR3 DNA: TGTGCCAGCGGTCGACAGGGGGCTATCGGGAACACTGAAGCTTTCTTT

J gene: TRBJ1-2
V gene: TRBV6-1
clone size: few
D gene: -
CDR3 protein: CASSTGLTGNYGYTF
CDR3 DNA: TGTGCCAGCAGCACTGGCCTTACAGGGAACTATGGCTACACCTTC

J gene: TRBJ2-1
V gene: TRBV5-1
clone size: -
D gene: -
CDR3 protein: CASSLARVGYNEQFF
CDR3 DNA: TGCGCCAGCAGCTTGGCCAGGGTAGGCTACAATGAGCAGTTCTTC

J gene: TRBJ2-1
V gene: TRBV2
clone size: few
D gene: TRBD2
CDR3 protein: CASSETGGRRGEQFF
CDR3 DNA: TGTGCCAGCAGTGAAACGGGAGGCCGACGGGGGGAGCAGTTCTTC

J gene: TRBJ2-1
V gene: TRBV20-1
clone size: few
D gene: -
CDR3 protein: CSAPRAGLNEQFF
CDR3 DNA: TGCAGTGCTCCCAGGGCAGGGCTCAATGAGCAGTTCTTC

J gene: TRBJ2-3
V gene: TRBV7-2
clone size: many
D gene: -
CDR3 protein: CASSAGAGDTQYF
CDR3 DNA: TGTGCCAGCAGCGCCGGGGCGGGAGATACGCAGTATTTT

J gene: TRBJ2-3
V gene: TRBV25-1
clone size: many
D gene: -
CDR3 protein: CASSHSDTQYF
CDR3 DNA: TGTGCCAGCAGTCACTCAGATACGCAGTATTTT

J gene: TRBJ2-5
V gene: TRBV12-3/TRBV12-4
clone size: few
D gene: -
CDR3 protein: CASSQTLLGETQYF
CDR3 DNA: TGTGCCAGCAGCCAGACCCTCTTAGGGGAGACCCAGTACTTC

J gene: TRBJ1-5
V gene: TRBV28
clone size: -
D gene: -
CDR3 protein: CASSLTGYDQPQHF
CDR3 DNA: TGTGCCAGCAGCTTGACAGGTTATGATCAGCCCCAGCATTTT

J gene: TRBJ2-2
V gene: TRBV7-2
clone size: -
D gene: TRBD2
CDR3 protein: CASSPTSGRHGELFF
CDR3 DNA: TGTGCCAGCAGCCCGACTAGCGGGAGGCACGGGGAGCTGTTTTTT

J gene: TRBJ2-3
V gene: TRBV2
clone size: -
D gene: -
CDR3 protein: CASSDYSSYTDTQYF
CDR3 DNA: TGTGCCAGCAGTGACTATAGCAGTTACACAGATACGCAGTATTTT

J gene: TRBJ2-7
V gene: TRBV4-3
clone size: -
D gene: -
CDR3 protein: CASSQASGDYEQYF
CDR3 DNA: TGCGCCAGCAGCCAAGCTTCAGGGGACTACGAGCAGTACTTC

J gene: TRBJ2-5
V gene: TRBV24-1
clone size: -
D gene: TRBD2
CDR3 protein: CATSQPGLGNPETQYF
CDR3 DNA: TGTGCCACCAGCCAACCGGGACTAGGGAACCCGGAGACCCAGTACTTC

J gene: TRBJ1-2
V gene: TRBV30
clone size: -
D gene: -
CDR3 protein: CAWSVGSAYGYTF
CDR3 DNA: TGTGCCTGGAGTGTAGGGTCTGCGTATGGCTACACCTTC

J gene: TRBJ1-1
V gene: TRBV30
clone size: many
D gene: -
CDR3 protein: CASGHPNTEAFF
CDR3 DNA: TGTGCCTCGGGACATCCGAACACTGAAGCTTTCTTT

J gene: TRBJ1-4
V gene: TRBV7-9
clone size: -
D gene: -
CDR3 protein: CASSPEGSNEKLFF
CDR3 DNA: TGTGCCAGCAGCCCCGAGGGGTCTAATGAAAAACTGTTTTTT

J gene: TRBJ2-6
V gene: TRBV20-1
clone size: -
D gene: TRBD1
CDR3 protein: CSARGDRASGANVLTF
CDR3 DNA: TGCAGTGCTCGGGGGGACAGGGCCTCTGGGGCCAACGTCCTGACTTTC

J gene: TRBJ1-2
V gene: TRBV4-3
clone size: few
D gene: -
CDR3 protein: CASSQARTANYGYTF
CDR3 DNA: TGCGCCAGCAGCCAAGCCCGGACAGCCAACTATGGCTACACCTTC

J gene: TRBJ2-7
V gene: TRBV6-5
clone size: few
D gene: -
CDR3 protein: CASSYSAGAKSYEQYF
CDR3 DNA: TGTGCCAGCAGTTACTCAGCGGGCGCAAAGAGCTACGAGCAGTACTTC

J gene: TRBJ1-4
V gene: TRBV7-2
clone size: many
D gene: -
CDR3 protein: CASSPLAGPLEKLFF
CDR3 DNA: TGTGCCAGCAGCCCTCTTGCAGGGCCCTTGGAAAAACTGTTTTTT

J gene: TRBJ1-3
V gene: TRBV10-3
clone size: many
D gene: -
CDR3 protein: CAISESAEGNTIYF
CDR3 DNA: TGTGCCATCAGTGAGTCGGCGGAAGGAAACACCATATATTTT

J gene: TRBJ2-1
V gene: TRBV4-3
clone size: few
D gene: -
CDR3 protein: CASSQDSNGSKQFF
CDR3 DNA: TGCGCCAGCAGCCAAGATAGTAACGGGAGCAAGCAGTTCTTC

J gene: TRBJ1-1
V gene: TRBV28
clone size: few
D gene: TRBD1
CDR3 protein: CASSPQGTAFF
CDR3 DNA: TGTGCCAGCAGTCCACAGGGGACAGCTTTCTTT

J gene: TRBJ1-6
V gene: TRBV3-1
clone size: few
D gene: -
CDR3 protein: CASSQDAQPGSPLHF
CDR3 DNA: TGTGCCAGCAGCCAAGACGCACAGCCCGGATCACCCCTCCACTTT

J gene: TRBJ2-5
V gene: TRBV29-1
clone size: -
D gene: -
CDR3 protein: CSVDQLQETQYF
CDR3 DNA: TGCAGCGTTGACCAGCTTCAAGAGACCCAGTACTTC

J gene: TRBJ2-5
V gene: TRBV3-1
clone size: -
D gene: -
CDR3 protein: CASTPLYKGQETQYF
CDR3 DNA: TGTGCCAGCACGCCTTTGTATAAAGGCCAAGAGACCCAGTACTTC

J gene: TRBJ2-7
V gene: TRBV10-3
clone size: many
D gene: -
CDR3 protein: CASRGMPSGEQYF
CDR3 DNA: TGTGCCAGCAGGGGAATGCCCTCGGGGGAGCAGTACTTC

J gene: TRBJ2-7
V gene: TRBV5-1
clone size: few
D gene: -
CDR3 protein: CASSQFGGSLEQYF
CDR3 DNA: TGCGCCAGCAGCCAATTTGGGGGGTCTCTCGAGCAGTACTTC

J gene: TRBJ1-1
V gene: TRBV5-5
clone size: few
D gene: -
CDR3 protein: CASSLRGGDTEAFF
CDR3 DNA: TGTGCCAGCAGCTTGAGAGGGGGAGACACTGAAGCTTTCTTT

J gene: TRBJ1-1
V gene: TRBV15
clone size: few
D gene: -
CDR3 protein: CATSRDRAGDTEAFF
CDR3 DNA: TGTGCCACCAGCAGAGACAGGGCGGGCGACACTGAAGCTTTCTTT

J gene: TRBJ2-2
V gene: TRBV6-5
clone size: many
D gene: -
CDR3 protein: CASTSRVGRTIAGMGTGELFF
CDR3 DNA: TGTGCCAGCACCTCGAGGGTAGGCCGCACTATAGCAGGCATGGGCACCGGGGAGCTGTTTTTT

J gene: TRBJ2-1
V gene: TRBV6-5
clone size: many
D gene: TRBD2
CDR3 protein: CASRMPGLVSNEQFF
CDR3 DNA: TGTGCCAGCAGGATGCCGGGACTAGTTTCCAATGAGCAGTTCTTC

J gene: TRBJ2-7
V gene: TRBV5-1
clone size: few
D gene: -
CDR3 protein: CASSLARVPYEQYF
CDR3 DNA: TGCGCCAGCAGCTTGGCCAGGGTCCCCTACGAGCAGTACTTC

J gene: TRBJ2-2
V gene: TRBV18
clone size: -
D gene: -
CDR3 protein: CASSQDSPGELFF
CDR3 DNA: TGTGCCAGCTCACAAGACAGCCCCGGGGAGCTGTTTTTT

J gene: TRBJ2-1
V gene: TRBV20-1
clone size: few
D gene: -
CDR3 protein: CSAILGGLDEQFF
CDR3 DNA: TGCAGTGCAATTCTAGGGGGGTTGGATGAGCAGTTCTTC

J gene: TRBJ1-3
V gene: TRBV29-1
clone size: -
D gene: -
CDR3 protein: CSAASASGNTIYF
CDR3 DNA: TGCAGCGCCGCCAGCGCCTCTGGAAACACCATATATTTT